Described below is a single T cell receptor (beta chain) sequence and its context. The sample comes from a study of cytomegalovirus exposure and HLA in healthy donors. Primers: 60 Vbeta forward and 13 Jbeta reverse. Assay used: immunoSEQ multiplex PCR; TCRdb lists only in-frame clones, some missing. Altogether about 130,000 clones are present, roughly 74% being singletons, with the ten largest covering under 8.5%. Germline CDR1 and CDR2: MGHDK and SYGVNS. The CDR3 sequence is 13 residues long. Between the trimmed V and J ends, which lost 5 bases and 0 bases, there was a span of 7 bases. This clonotype was sampled from a male donor in good health and CMV-seronegative. The sequenced sample was PBMCs. The rearrangement links TRBV25-1 to TRBJ1-2; D gene ambiguous. The DNA of the CDR3 is TGTGCCAGCAGTCCGCGTTCTAACTATGGCTACACCTTC. Translated: CASSPRSNYGYTF.